The sequence of this T cell receptor beta chain was determined in a study of cytomegalovirus exposure and HLA in healthy donors. Background on the study: A later analysis reported the approximately 120 validation repertoires used the same platform as the roughly 700 first-cohort repertoires. Findings and limits, study-wide: In vitro, three CMV-associated chains proved specific for CMV antigens.

Remarks on this clone: Its antigen is still unknown.

Profiling relied on immunoSEQ multiplex PCR, and the TCRdb table lists in-frame clones only, not all of them. This sample has approximately 300,000 clones, with roughly 88% found just once. The germline V and J ends were trimmed by 10 bases and 3 bases, with 12 bases remaining between them. The CDR3 covers 12 residues. Germline CDR1 is SNHLY and CDR2 is FYNNEI. The donors were part of the validation cohort, which consisted of roughly 110 subjects and was separate from the first cohort of about 670 subjects. This receptor was taken from a woman younger than 35 in good health and CMV-seronegative. The V gene is TRBV2, the J gene TRBJ2-5; D is possibly TRBD1 (5 bases). The specimen sequenced was PBMCs. CDR3 residues: CATGSREETQYF. CDR3 nucleotide sequence: TGTGCCACTGGCAGCAGGGAAGAGACCCAGTACTTC.